The present T cell receptor (beta chain) was sequenced within a study of CD8+ T cells in alopecia areata. Worth noting for this clone: Distinct nucleotide sequences in the sample also encode this CDR3.

Extracted RNA was reverse transcribed, and the resulting cDNA served as sequencing template. The data were produced by immunoSEQ multiplex PCR, yet TCRdb's version contains in-frame clones alone and is incomplete. The sample includes more than 200,000 clones, roughly 69% seen only once; the top ten take more than 0.95%. Source: CD4+ T cells sorted from blood, taken at week 0. This sequence was found in a human donor with alopecia areata.

CDR3 nucleotide sequence: TGTGCCAGCAGCGTTGGACTTTCCTACGAGCAGTACTTC. Residues: CASSVGLSYEQYF. This chain links TRBV9 with TRBJ2-7; D may be TRBD2 (5 bases). The CDR3 consists of 13 residues. The germline CDR1 and CDR2 sequences are SGDLS and YYNGEE. The V end lost 2 bases, the J end lost 1 base, and 7 bases lay between the germline ends. The full variable domain, rest sourced from reference TRBV9 and TRBJ2-7, is DSGVTQTPKHLITATGQRVTLRCSPRSGDLSVYWYQQSLDQGLQFLIQYYNGEERAKGNILERFSAQQFPDLHSELNLSSLELGDSALYFCASSVGLSYEQYFGPGTRLTVT.